A single sample is the source of the 13 T cell receptor beta chains below, sequenced in a study of technical replicates of blood from several donors. Sequencing used immunoSEQ multiplex PCR; TCRdb keeps in-frame clones, though not all of them. The profile covers approximately 82,000 clones, with 75% to 95% appearing a single time and 0.3% to 0.5% taken by the ten largest. What was sequenced was T cells isolated from PBMCs. These receptors all stem from a human donor in good health. Some clones in this sample may be carry-over from other donors' samples.

This clone was picked up one time. The chain has TRBV7-3 and TRBJ2-3, with 10 positions matching TRBD2. The CDR3 has 16 amino acids. J was trimmed by 6 bases and V by 2 bases; bases with no gene match: 8. CDR1 and CDR2 (germline): SGHTA, FQGTGA. The CDR3 loop is CASSLLASGGGDTQYF. The CDR3 DNA is TGTGCCAGCAGCTTACTGGCTAGCGGGGGTGGGGATACGCAGTATTTT.

J is TRBJ1-5 and V is TRBV2; 7 bases match TRBD1. CDR3 size: 14 residues. CDR1 SNHLY and CDR2 FYNNEI come from the germline V gene. V trimming: 11 bases; J trimming: 0 bases; junction bases outside the gene matches: 7. CDR3 loop: CACRGQASNQPQHF. DNA of the CDR3: TGTGCCTGCCGCGGACAGGCTAGCAATCAGCCCCAGCATTTT.

The chain recombines TRBV4-1 with TRBJ2-1, with 8 bases aligning to TRBD1. The V segment lost 5 bases and the J segment 7 bases; nucleotides outside the gene matches: 22. The germline V gene has CDR1 MGHRA and CDR2 YSYEKL. The CDR3 has 19 residues. Here the CDR3 reads CASSARHQRQGSILNEQFF. The CDR3 region has the DNA TGCGCCAGCAGCGCAAGACATCAGAGACAGGGGTCCATCCTGAATGAGCAGTTCTTC.

This chain links TRBV9 with TRBJ1-2; a weak D match, TRBD1 (6 bases). The CDR3 length is 17 residues. Per germline, CDR1 SGDLS and CDR2 YYNGEE. Trimming shortened V by 0 bases and J by 3 bases, and 18 bases separated the two germline ends. CDR3 in amino acids: CASSVGITGQKDYGYTF. CDR3 nucleotides: TGTGCCAGCAGCGTAGGTATAACAGGACAGAAAGACTATGGCTACACCTTC. Together with reference TRBV9 and TRBJ1-2, the CDR3 gives the full variable domain: DSGVTQTPKHLITATGQRVTLRCSPRSGDLSVYWYQQSLDQGLQFLIQYYNGEERAKGNILERFSAQQFPDLHSELNLSSLELGDSALYFCASSVGITGQKDYGYTFGSGTRLTVV.

Written as DNA, the CDR3 is TGTGCCAGCAGTGAAGCGGGAGGCGGCTTCTACGAGCAGTACTTC. This codes for CASSEAGGGFYEQYF. The chain is built from TRBV6-1 and TRBJ2-7, with TRBD2 as a possible D gene (6 bases). Germline CDR1 MNHNS, CDR2 SASEGT. This CDR3 is built from 15 residues. V lost 0 bases, J lost 3 bases, and 12 bases lay in between.

The CDR3 is CASSHDTGGKGYTF. Written as DNA, the CDR3 is TGTGCCAGCAGCCACGACACAGGGGGGAAAGGCTACACCTTC. V gene TRBV7-2 combines with J gene TRBJ1-2; TRBD1 aligns across 8 bases. This CDR3 spans 14 amino acids. The germline CDR1 and CDR2 sequences are SGHTA and FQGNSA. V shed 5 bases, J shed 8 bases, and the junction held 10 bases outside the gene matches. Using reference TRBV7-2 and TRBJ1-2 for the parts outside the CDR3, the full variable domain is GAGVSQSPSNKVTEKGKDVELRCDPISGHTALYWYRQSLGQGLEFLIYFQGNSAPDKSGLPSDRFSAERTGGSVSTLTIQRTQQEDSAVYLCASSHDTGGKGYTFGSGTRLTVV.

V is TRBV7-6 and J is TRBJ1-2, with TRBD1 matching over 7 bases. The CDR3 is made up of 12 amino acids. Germline values: CDR1 SGHVS, CDR2 FNYEAQ. V lost 5 bases, J lost 8 bases, and 5 bases stayed unmatched. The DNA for the CDR3 is TGTGCCAGCAGCCCAAACAGGGGCGGCTACACCTTC. This sequence encodes CASSPNRGGYTF.

V usage is TRBV6-5 and J usage is TRBJ1-1, with D maybe TRBD1 (6 bases). CDR1 and CDR2 (germline): MNHEY, SVGAGI. The CDR3 contains 13 residues. The V end was cut by 6 bases, the J end by 4 bases, with 12 bases between. CDR3 nucleotide sequence: TGTGCCAGCAGCCAGGGACACTTCACTGAAGCTTTCTTT. Translating it yields CASSQGHFTEAFF.

This chain joins TRBV6-1 and TRBJ1-4; D ambiguous. The V end lost 2 bases, the J end lost 8 bases, and 15 bases lay between the germline ends. Germline assignment: CDR1 MNHNS and CDR2 SASEGT. CDR3 length: 15 residues. The CDR3 nucleotides read TGTGCCAGCAGTGAACATCCGGGAACAACGGAAAAACTGTTTTTT. Its protein is CASSEHPGTTEKLFF.

The rearrangement joins TRBV18 to TRBJ2-2; D is possibly TRBD1 (6 bases). The germline CDR1 and CDR2 sequences are KGHSH and LQKENI. CDR3 length: 16 residues. Deletions cut 1 base from V and 6 bases from J, with 15 bases between. In DNA form, the CDR3 reads TGTGCCAGCTCACCACAACAGGGTTTCGTGGCCGGGGAGCTGTTTTTT. The encoded protein is CASSPQQGFVAGELFF.

The V gene is TRBV30, the J gene TRBJ1-2; D is uncertain. CDR3 size: 12 residues. The V end lost 0 bases, the J end lost 5 bases, and 7 bases lay between the germline ends. Per the germline V gene, CDR1 is GTSNPN and CDR2 is SVGIG (reference sequence). The CDR3 loop reads CAWSVGGYGYTF. CDR3 nucleotides: TGTGCCTGGAGTGTCGGAGGATATGGCTACACCTTC.

The V call is TRBV9, the J call TRBJ2-3; D is undetermined. Germline-derived CDR1 and CDR2 are SGDLS and YYNGEE. CDR3 length: 15 residues. The germline V and J ends were trimmed by 2 bases and 0 bases, with 10 bases remaining between them. The CDR3 sequence is CASSVHNPSTDTQYF. CDR3 DNA sequence: TGTGCCAGCAGCGTCCACAACCCTAGCACAGATACGCAGTATTTT.

J is TRBJ1-1 and V is TRBV5-1; tentative D call: TRBD1 (6 bases). The V gene lost 4 bases and the J gene lost 3 bases, with 13 bases spanning the gap. The CDR3 runs 14 residues. Per germline, CDR1 SGHRS and CDR2 YFSETQ. CDR3 in amino acids: CASSLEQGYTEAFF. In DNA form, the CDR3 reads TGCGCCAGCAGCCTTGAACAGGGCTACACTGAAGCTTTCTTT.